These T cell receptor beta chains were read from a single sample in a study of T cells in Graves' hyperthyroidism and ophthalmopathy. TCRdb processed the multiplex PCR reads anew with MiXCR; each CDR3 protein has one entry. The data hold under 350,000 distinct CDR3 sequences, with approximately 26% observed a single time. Input material: blood. The receptors were sampled from a man between 40 and 49 years old with Graves' hyperthyroidism that later progressed to Graves' ophthalmopathy. The CDR3 runs from the conserved cysteine through the conserved F or W. A D gene is named only where the DNA matches it firmly. Rows give clone size only sometimes, using once, few, many, or a class for an expanded clone.

size: many
D: .
J: TRBJ2-7
V: TRBV6-2/TRBV6-3
DNA: TGTGCCAGCGCAACATACGAGCAGTACTTC
CDR3: CASATYEQYF

size: .
D: TRBD2
J: TRBJ2-5
V: TRBV29-1
DNA: TGCAGCGTTGAGGGGGGGAGGTTGACGACCCAGTACTTC
CDR3: CSVEGGRLTTQYF

size: .
D: .
J: TRBJ1-2
V: TRBV10-3
DNA: TGTGCCATCAGTGAACAGGGACTCAACTATGGCTACACCTTC
CDR3: CAISEQGLNYGYTF

size: many
D: .
J: TRBJ1-5
V: TRBV7-8
DNA: TGTGCCAGCAGCTTAAACCCGGGAGATAGCAATCAGCCCCAGCATTTT
CDR3: CASSLNPGDSNQPQHF

size: many
D: TRBD2
J: TRBJ2-5
V: TRBV19
DNA: TGTGCCAGTAGTGCGGGAGGGCCGGAGACCCAGTACTTC
CDR3: CASSAGGPETQYF

size: many
D: .
J: TRBJ2-7
V: TRBV7-9
DNA: TGTGCCAGCAGCTGGGGGACTGGGGCTGGCGAGCAGTACTTC
CDR3: CASSWGTGAGEQYF

size: many
D: .
J: TRBJ1-2
V: TRBV7-9
DNA: TGTGCCAGCAGCCTGGGACCGACTTATGGCTACACCTTC
CDR3: CASSLGPTYGYTF

size: .
D: TRBD1
J: TRBJ1-5
V: TRBV11-2
DNA: TGTGCCAGCAGCCGACTCGGACAGGGGAGCAATCAGCCCCAGCATTTT
CDR3: CASSRLGQGSNQPQHF

size: .
D: TRBD2
J: TRBJ2-7
V: TRBV2
DNA: TGTGCCAGCAGCGGTCCGGGACTAGCGGGAGACTCCTACGAGCAGTACTTC
CDR3: CASSGPGLAGDSYEQYF

size: many
D: .
J: TRBJ2-7
V: TRBV6-1
DNA: TGTGCCAGCAGTGATGGAGGAACGGCGGGCGAGCAGTACTTC
CDR3: CASSDGGTAGEQYF

size: many
D: .
J: TRBJ2-7
V: TRBV2
DNA: TGTGCCAGCAGTGAATGTGGGGATTGCGAGCAGTACTTC
CDR3: CASSECGDCEQYF

size: many
D: .
J: TRBJ2-7
V: TRBV6-2/TRBV6-3
DNA: TGTGCCAGCAGTCGGGATAATAGGAGCCCCTCGGCCTACGAGCAGTACTTC
CDR3: CASSRDNRSPSAYEQYF

size: many
D: .
J: TRBJ1-2
V: TRBV27
DNA: TGTGCCAGCAGTTTATCTCCCAAATCTGGGGGCGGCTACACCTTC
CDR3: CASSLSPKSGGGYTF

size: many
D: .
J: TRBJ1-1
V: TRBV6-5
DNA: TGTGCCAGCAGTTACGGTCTCGAGGGGAACACTGAAGCTTTCTTT
CDR3: CASSYGLEGNTEAFF

size: many
D: .
J: TRBJ1-5
V: TRBV24-1
DNA: TGTGCCACCAGTGATGACAAACAGCCTTATAGCAATCAGCCCCAGCATTTT
CDR3: CATSDDKQPYSNQPQHF

size: many
D: .
J: TRBJ1-6
V: TRBV9
DNA: TGTGCCAGCTCGGGCGGTCCTGACGGCAGCTCCTATAATTCACCCCTCCACTTT
CDR3: CASSGGPDGSSYNSPLHF

size: .
D: .
J: TRBJ1-2
V: TRBV7-8
DNA: TGTGCCAGCAGCTTAACCCGGGAAGCTTGGGGCTACACCTTC
CDR3: CASSLTREAWGYTF

size: many
D: .
J: TRBJ1-1
V: TRBV20-1
DNA: TGCAGTGCTAGACTGGCCACTGAAGCTTCCTTT
CDR3: CSARLATEASF

size: many
D: .
J: TRBJ2-7
V: TRBV9
DNA: TGTGCCAGCAGCGTAGATATGGGGGCGACCTCCTACGAGCAGTACTTC
CDR3: CASSVDMGATSYEQYF

size: many
D: .
J: TRBJ1-2
V: TRBV6-5
DNA: TGTGCCAGCAGTCGCGGTATAGCTAGCTATGGCTACACCTTC
CDR3: CASSRGIASYGYTF

size: many
D: .
J: TRBJ1-2
V: TRBV12-3/TRBV12-4
DNA: TGTGCCAGCAGTCCCGTGACAACTAACTATGGCTACACCTTC
CDR3: CASSPVTTNYGYTF

size: .
D: .
J: TRBJ1-6
V: TRBV6-2/TRBV6-3
DNA: TGTGCCAGCGCCTCCTCTGATAATTCACCCCTCCACTTT
CDR3: CASASSDNSPLHF

size: many
D: .
J: TRBJ2-2
V: TRBV6-1
DNA: TGTGCCAGCAGTGAAGCAACCGGGTACGCGAACACCGGGGAGCTGTTTTTT
CDR3: CASSEATGYANTGELFF

size: many
D: .
J: TRBJ1-5
V: TRBV10-2
DNA: TGCGCCAGCAGAGGACAGAGCAATCAGCCCCAGCATTTT
CDR3: CASRGQSNQPQHF

size: .
D: .
J: TRBJ2-5
V: TRBV10-3
DNA: TGTGCCATCAGTGAAGGAGGAGCGGGTCCGGAGACCCAGTACTTC
CDR3: CAISEGGAGPETQYF

size: many
D: TRBD1
J: TRBJ2-7
V: TRBV9
DNA: TGTGCCAGCAGCGTAGGACAGGGGTTCTACGAGCAGTACTTC
CDR3: CASSVGQGFYEQYF

size: .
D: .
J: TRBJ1-2
V: TRBV20-1
DNA: TGCAGTGCTAGAGCCGGCAGGGCAAGAGACTATGGCTACACCTTC
CDR3: CSARAGRARDYGYTF

size: many
D: .
J: TRBJ1-5
V: TRBV7-2
DNA: TGTGCCAGCAGCTTAGTAAGCGGGTATAGCAATCAGCCCCAGCATTTT
CDR3: CASSLVSGYSNQPQHF

size: many
D: TRBD1
J: TRBJ2-5
V: TRBV7-7
DNA: TGTGCTAGCACAACCGGGACAGGGTCTCAAGAGACCCAGTACTTC
CDR3: CASTTGTGSQETQYF

size: .
D: .
J: TRBJ1-5
V: TRBV30
DNA: TGTGCCTGGAGTGAACAGAGCAATCAGCCCCAGCATTTT
CDR3: CAWSEQSNQPQHF